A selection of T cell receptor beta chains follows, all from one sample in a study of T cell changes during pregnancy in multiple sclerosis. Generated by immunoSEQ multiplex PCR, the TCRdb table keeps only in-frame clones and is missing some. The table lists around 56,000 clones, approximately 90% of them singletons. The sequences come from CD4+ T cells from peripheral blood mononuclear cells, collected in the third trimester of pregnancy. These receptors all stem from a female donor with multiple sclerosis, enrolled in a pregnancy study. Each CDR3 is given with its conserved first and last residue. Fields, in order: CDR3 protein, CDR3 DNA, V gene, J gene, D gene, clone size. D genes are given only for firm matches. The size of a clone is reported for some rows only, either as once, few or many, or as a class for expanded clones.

CDR3 protein: CASSVGQDYSPLHF
CDR3 DNA: TGTGCCAGCAGCGTTGGACAGGATTATTCACCCCTCCACTTT
V gene: TRBV11-1
J gene: TRBJ1-6
D gene: TRBD1
clone size: NA

CDR3 protein: CASSAARTEAFF
CDR3 DNA: TGTGCCAGTAGTGCCGCCCGGACTGAAGCTTTCTTT
V gene: TRBV19
J gene: TRBJ1-1
D gene: NA
clone size: NA

CDR3 protein: CASRVQGSSTDTQYF
CDR3 DNA: TGTGCCAGCAGAGTACAGGGTTCTAGCACAGATACGCAGTATTTT
V gene: TRBV2
J gene: TRBJ2-3
D gene: NA
clone size: NA

CDR3 protein: CASSLPLEEGGANVLTF
CDR3 DNA: TGTGCCAGCAGCTTGCCGCTGGAGGAAGGAGGGGCCAACGTCCTGACTTTC
V gene: TRBV5-4
J gene: TRBJ2-6
D gene: NA
clone size: once

CDR3 protein: CASSHRTSGQETQYF
CDR3 DNA: TGTGCCAGCAGCCACCGGACTAGCGGCCAAGAGACCCAGTACTTC
V gene: TRBV5-8
J gene: TRBJ2-5
D gene: TRBD2
clone size: NA

CDR3 protein: CASTKGGGNAGELFF
CDR3 DNA: TGTGCCAGCACCAAAGGGGGAGGGAATGCCGGGGAGCTGTTTTTT
V gene: TRBV7-6
J gene: TRBJ2-2
D gene: NA
clone size: NA

CDR3 protein: CATEAGTGSNSGNTIYF
CDR3 DNA: TGTGCCACCGAGGCCGGGACAGGGTCTAACTCTGGAAACACCATATATTTT
V gene: TRBV19
J gene: TRBJ1-3
D gene: TRBD1
clone size: once

CDR3 protein: CASSDTGQNYNEKLFF
CDR3 DNA: TGCGCCAGCAGCGACACTGGACAGAACTATAATGAAAAACTGTTTTTT
V gene: TRBV5-1
J gene: TRBJ1-4
D gene: NA
clone size: NA

CDR3 protein: CASSYGQNTEAFF
CDR3 DNA: TGTGCCAGCAGTTACGGACAGAACACTGAAGCTTTCTTT
V gene: TRBV6-5
J gene: TRBJ1-1
D gene: NA
clone size: NA

CDR3 protein: CASSVQASGGELFF
CDR3 DNA: TGTGCCAGCAGCGTCCAAGCGAGTGGCGGGGAGCTGTTTTTT
V gene: TRBV9
J gene: TRBJ2-2
D gene: NA
clone size: NA

CDR3 protein: CASSQEARSYEQYF
CDR3 DNA: TGTGCCAGCAGCCAAGAGGCCAGATCATACGAGCAGTACTTC
V gene: TRBV4-2
J gene: TRBJ2-7
D gene: NA
clone size: NA

CDR3 protein: CASSPRHGNTHRYEQYF
CDR3 DNA: TGTGCCAGCTCACCACGTCACGGGAATACCCACCGCTACGAGCAGTACTTC
V gene: TRBV18
J gene: TRBJ2-7
D gene: NA
clone size: NA

CDR3 protein: CASSISGGNQPQHF
CDR3 DNA: TGTGCCAGTAGTATCTCAGGGGGCAATCAGCCCCAGCATTTT
V gene: TRBV19
J gene: TRBJ1-5
D gene: NA
clone size: NA

CDR3 protein: CASRSNRGQEKLFF
CDR3 DNA: TGTGCCAGTAGATCGAACAGGGGGCAGGAAAAACTGTTTTTT
V gene: TRBV19
J gene: TRBJ1-4
D gene: TRBD1
clone size: NA

CDR3 protein: CASSYVQGLQETQYF
CDR3 DNA: TGCGCCAGCAGTTATGTCCAGGGCCTCCAAGAGACCCAGTACTTC
V gene: TRBV5-1
J gene: TRBJ2-5
D gene: NA
clone size: once

CDR3 protein: CASSPTSYGEQFF
CDR3 DNA: TGTGCCAGCAGCCCGACTAGTTACGGCGAGCAGTTCTTC
V gene: TRBV4-2
J gene: TRBJ2-1
D gene: NA
clone size: NA

CDR3 protein: CASSLATGDGYTF
CDR3 DNA: TGTGCCAGCAGCTTAGCGACAGGGGATGGCTACACCTTC
V gene: TRBV7-8
J gene: TRBJ1-2
D gene: TRBD1
clone size: NA

CDR3 protein: CASSSPPTGEAFF
CDR3 DNA: TGTGCCAGCAGTTCCCCTCCGACGGGAGAAGCTTTCTTT
V gene: TRBV28
J gene: TRBJ1-1
D gene: NA
clone size: NA

CDR3 protein: CASSPRTENQPQHF
CDR3 DNA: TGTGCCAGCAGCCCTCGGACAGAGAATCAGCCCCAGCATTTT
V gene: TRBV7-9
J gene: TRBJ1-5
D gene: NA
clone size: NA

CDR3 protein: CASSLSTTNTEAFF
CDR3 DNA: TGCGCCAGCAGCTTGTCCACTACGAACACTGAAGCTTTCTTT
V gene: TRBV5-1
J gene: TRBJ1-1
D gene: NA
clone size: NA

CDR3 protein: CASSLETGGIYGYTF
CDR3 DNA: TGTGCCAGCAGCTTAGAGACAGGGGGCATCTATGGCTACACCTTC
V gene: TRBV7-9
J gene: TRBJ1-2
D gene: TRBD1
clone size: NA

CDR3 protein: CASTQGRASSYEQYF
CDR3 DNA: TGTGCCAGCACCCAGGGCAGGGCTAGCTCCTACGAGCAGTACTTC
V gene: TRBV6-5
J gene: TRBJ2-7
D gene: NA
clone size: NA

CDR3 protein: CAIETGYEQYF
CDR3 DNA: TGTGCCATAGAGACAGGCTACGAGCAGTACTTC
V gene: TRBV7-9
J gene: TRBJ2-7
D gene: NA
clone size: NA

CDR3 protein: CASSWGPPGTVNYGYTF
CDR3 DNA: TGCGCCAGCAGCTGGGGGCCCCCCGGGACAGTTAACTATGGCTACACCTTC
V gene: TRBV5-1
J gene: TRBJ1-2
D gene: TRBD1
clone size: NA

CDR3 protein: CASSPLGLAGKETQYF
CDR3 DNA: TGTGCCAGCTCACCCCTAGGACTAGCGGGCAAAGAGACCCAGTACTTC
V gene: TRBV18
J gene: TRBJ2-5
D gene: TRBD2
clone size: NA

CDR3 protein: CASNYNPTVSGNTIYF
CDR3 DNA: TGTGCCAGCAACTACAATCCCACCGTCTCTGGAAACACCATATATTTT
V gene: TRBV2
J gene: TRBJ1-3
D gene: NA
clone size: once